The 8 T cell receptor beta chains listed next were all sequenced from one sample in a study of blood T cell repertoires in COVID-19. The method was immunoSEQ multiplex PCR; TCRdb's version includes in-frame clones alone and lacks a portion of them. Here the sample spans 250,000 to 300,000 clones, 88% being singletons. Sequencing used peripheral blood. The receptors were sampled from an older woman with COVID-19, enrolled during active disease.

The genes are TRBV5-1 and TRBJ1-2; D not certain. Germline loops: CDR1 SGHRS, CDR2 YFSETQ. This CDR3 is built from 14 residues. Trimming shortened V by 0 bases and J by 8 bases, and 14 bases separated the two germline ends. For the CDR3, the DNA is TGCGCCAGCAGCTTGGGGCAAGAGGGAGTCGGCTACACCTTC. It translates to CASSLGQEGVGYTF.

The J gene is TRBJ2-3, the V gene TRBV28, with D perhaps TRBD2 (6 bases). CDR3 size: 12 residues. Germline V gene lookup returns CDR1 MDHEN and CDR2 SYDVKM. V was cut by 8 bases and J by 7 bases, with 13 bases left in between. For the CDR3, the DNA is TGTGCCAGCGTCGGAGGGCCGCATACGCAGTATTTT. Amino acid sequence: CASVGGPHTQYF. Combining the CDR3 with reference TRBV28 and TRBJ2-3 gives the whole variable domain DVKVTQSSRYLVKRTGEKVFLECVQDMDHENMFWYRQDPGLGLRLIYFSYDVKMKEKGDIPEGYSVSREKKERFSLILESASTNQTSMYLCASVGGPHTQYFGPGTRLTVL.

The chain employs TRBV19 and TRBJ1-4; 8 nucleotides line up with TRBD1. In germline, CDR1 is LNHDA, CDR2 SQIVND (reference sequence). This CDR3 is 14 amino acids long. V trimming: 6 bases; J trimming: 5 bases; junction bases outside the gene matches: 5. The CDR3 DNA reads as TGTGCCAGTAGCGAAGGACAGGGCAATGAAAAACTGTTTTTT. It specifies CASSEGQGNEKLFF. The variable domain in full, completed from reference TRBV19 and TRBJ1-4, reads DGGITQSPKYLFRKEGQNVTLSCEQNLNHDAMYWYRQDPGQGLRLIYYSQIVNDFQKGDIAEGYSVSREKKESFPLTVTSAQKNPTAFYLCASSEGQGNEKLFFGSGTQLSVL.

The CDR3 DNA sequence: TGTGCCAGCAGTTACCAGGTGACAGGGGGCTCTGGCTACACCTTC. Translation gives CASSYQVTGGSGYTF. This rearrangement joins TRBV6-5 to TRBJ1-2, with TRBD1 matching over 10 bases. Per germline, CDR1 MNHEY and CDR2 SVGAGI. After removal of 2 bases from V and 7 bases from J, the junction contained 7 bases not matched to a gene. This CDR3 region has 15 residues.

The V and J genes are TRBV30 and TRBJ1-1; D ambiguous. V was cut by 8 bases and J by 1 base, with 14 bases left in between. Germline CDR1 is GTSNPN and CDR2 is SVGIG (reference sequence). CDR3 length: 13 residues. The CDR3, as DNA: TGTGCCCGTACACGCGCGGGGAACACTGAAGCTTTCTTT. Its protein product is CARTRAGNTEAFF.

This sequence joins TRBV14 and TRBJ2-7; TRBD2 matches at 9 bases. This CDR3 has 14 residues. J was trimmed by 4 bases and V by 1 base; bases with no gene match: 2. The V gene's germline CDR1 is SGHDN and CDR2 FVKESK. The CDR3 loop reads CASSQGLAGYEQYF. DNA of the CDR3: TGTGCCAGCAGCCAAGGGCTAGCGGGATACGAGCAGTACTTC.

V gene TRBV27 combines with J gene TRBJ2-1; 9 bases agree with TRBD1. The V and J ends lost 9 bases and 4 bases, in that order; junction bases with no gene match: 25. Germline V gene sequence: CDR1 MNHEY, CDR2 SMNVEV (reference sequence). This CDR3 region has 20 residues. CDR3 nucleotide sequence: TGTGCCAGTTCAAGTAGGGACAGGGTAGGGTTAGGTCCCGGGTACAATGAGCAGTTCTTC. This codes for CASSSRDRVGLGPGYNEQFF.

The chain combines TRBV25-1 with TRBJ2-3; TRBD2 aligns across 8 bases. With 6 bases clipped from V and 4 bases from J, the junction kept 6 bases outside the gene matches. Germline assignment: CDR1 MGHDK and CDR2 SYGVNS. The CDR3 is 14 residues long. The CDR3 here is CASRLGAGADTQYF. In nucleotides, the CDR3 is TGTGCCAGCAGACTGGGAGCGGGGGCAGATACGCAGTATTTT. The full variable domain, its missing parts supplied by reference TRBV25-1 and TRBJ2-3, is EADIYQTPRYLVIGTGKKITLECSQTMGHDKMYWYQQDPGMELHLIHYSYGVNSTEKGDLSSESTVSRIRTEHFPLTLESARPSHTSQYLCASRLGAGADTQYFGPGTRLTVL.